Below are 21 T cell receptor beta chains sequenced from a single sample in a study of identical twins. TCRdb fed the 5' RACE reads into MiXCR, producing one record per CDR3 protein. The sample gives hundreds of thousands of distinct CDR3 sequences, 8.6% of which show up once; 0.75% to 1% is in the top ten. The data also belong to a second study, concerning yellow fever vaccine responses in identical twins.

The sequenced sample consisted of PBMCs. These receptors all come from a young woman in good health.

V gene TRBV7-8 combines with J gene TRBJ2-7, with 12 bases aligning to TRBD2. The V and J ends lost 1 base and 4 bases, in that order; junction bases with no gene match: 5. Per the germline V gene, CDR1 is SGHVS and CDR2 is FQNEAQ. The CDR3 runs to 16 residues. CDR3 residues: CASSLGPLAGGYEQYF. In nucleotides, the CDR3 is TGTGCCAGCAGCTTAGGTCCGCTAGCGGGAGGGTACGAGCAGTACTTC.

The chain employs TRBV7-8 and TRBJ1-5; 7 bases are a match to TRBD1. The CDR3 totals 14 residues. J lost 3 bases, V lost 3 bases, and 2 bases had no gene match. In germline, CDR1 is SGHVS, CDR2 FQNEAQ. The CDR3 reads CASSFDRVNQPQHF. In nucleotides, the CDR3 is TGTGCCAGCAGCTTTGACAGGGTCAATCAGCCCCAGCATTTT.

The CDR3 is CASSLRDSNNEQFF. The DNA of the CDR3 is TGTGCCAGCAGTTTAAGGGACAGTAACAATGAGCAGTTCTTC. V and J are TRBV12-3 or TRBV12-4 and TRBJ2-1; TRBD1 matches 7 bases. This CDR3 region has 14 residues. J gave up 5 bases and V 2 bases, and 3 bases lay outside the gene matches.

This clonotype showed up many times. CDR3 in DNA: TGCAGCGTTGAAGTTAGGGGCGGGGGGTTCTCCTACGAGCAGTACTTC. This gives the protein CSVEVRGGGFSYEQYF. The J gene is TRBJ2-7, the V gene TRBV29-1; 8 bases line up with TRBD2. Germline V CDR1 and CDR2: SQVTM, ANQGSEA. The CDR3 sequence is 16 residues long. V gave up 1 base and J gave up 0 bases; unmatched junction bases: 8.

This chain connects TRBV25-1 to TRBJ2-7; TRBD1 might be the D (6 bases). The CDR3 consists of 13 residues. Per the germline V gene, CDR1 is MGHDK and CDR2 is SYGVNS. The ends were cut back, 7 bases at V and 1 base at J, with 11 bases in the middle. CDR3 bases: TGTGCCAGCACCGACAGGCAGTCCTACGAGCAGTACTTC. This encodes CASTDRQSYEQYF.

This clonotype was seen a handful of times. V and J are TRBV12-3 or TRBV12-4 and TRBJ2-1, with a possible D match to TRBD2 (6 bases). V was trimmed by 8 bases and J by 4 bases, leaving 18 bases between them. This CDR3 region has 15 residues. CDR3 residues: CASGGGIRNYNEQFF. CDR3 nucleotides: TGTGCCAGCGGCGGAGGGATTAGAAATTACAATGAGCAGTTCTTC.

The V call is TRBV11-2, the J call TRBJ2-5; 9 bases are a match to TRBD2. Germline V lookup: CDR1 SGHAT, CDR2 FQNNGV. The CDR3 runs to 16 residues. Trimming cost V 5 bases and J 2 bases; bases outside gene matches: 9. The CDR3 DNA is TGTGCCAGCAGCCCCGCGGGAGGGGAATTACAAGAGACCCAGTACTTC. Its protein is CASSPAGGELQETQYF. Full variable domain (missing parts from reference TRBV11-2 and TRBJ2-5): EAGVAQSPRYKIIEKRQSVAFWCNPISGHATLYWYQQILGQGPKLLIQFQNNGVVDDSQLPKDRFSAERLKGVDSTLKIQPAKLEDSAVYLCASSPAGGELQETQYFGPGTRLLVL.

The rearrangement uses TRBV6-1 and TRBJ1-5; 7 nucleotides agree with TRBD1. J was trimmed by 6 bases and V by 7 bases; bases with no gene match: 15. This CDR3 comprises 16 residues. Germline V gives CDR1 MNHNS, CDR2 SASEGT. CDR3 sequence: CASNTRTGTARQPQHF. CDR3 in DNA: TGTGCCAGCAACACAAGAACCGGGACAGCCCGTCAGCCCCAGCATTTT.

This chain links TRBV5-1 with TRBJ2-5; 8 positions agree with TRBD2. This CDR3 region has 16 residues. Per germline, CDR1 SGHRS and CDR2 YFSETQ. V was pared by 0 bases and J by 1 base, with 5 bases of the junction left unmatched. The CDR3 sequence is CASSLAVAGGQETQYF. The DNA for the CDR3 is TGCGCCAGCAGCTTGGCCGTGGCGGGGGGCCAAGAGACCCAGTACTTC.

This clonotype was observed a few times. The V call is TRBV2, the J call TRBJ2-3; 7 bases align to TRBD1. Germline V gives CDR1 SNHLY, CDR2 FYNNEI. Trimming took 1 base from V and 6 from J; bases not matched to a gene: 4. CDR3 length: 14 residues. This CDR3 reads CASSEGTGFDTQYF. CDR3 sequence (DNA): TGTGCCAGCAGTGAAGGGACAGGATTCGATACGCAGTATTTT. The complete variable domain, with remaining parts taken from reference TRBV2 and TRBJ2-3, reads EPEVTQTPSHQVTQMGQEVILRCVPISNHLYFYWYRQILGQKVEFLVSFYNNEISEKSEIFDDQFSVERPDGSNFTLKIRSTKLEDSAMYFCASSEGTGFDTQYFGPGTRLTVL.

The V call is TRBV12-5, the J call TRBJ2-5; TRBD2 agrees at 13 bases. Trimming removed 2 bases from V and 1 base from J; junction bases left unmatched: 10. CDR1 LGHNT and CDR2 FRNRAP come from the germline V gene. The CDR3 is 19 amino acids. The CDR3 reads CASGLLGQGTSGVQETQYF. As DNA, the CDR3 is TGTGCTAGTGGTTTGCTCGGACAGGGGACTAGCGGGGTCCAAGAGACCCAGTACTTC.

This clonotype showed up just a few times. The chain has TRBV9 and TRBJ2-3; TRBD2 is a possible D gene (5 bases). The CDR3 length is 15 residues. Germline-derived CDR1 and CDR2 are SGDLS and YYNGEE. V lost 4 bases and J 3 bases, leaving 15 bases between the germline ends. The CDR3 coding sequence is TGTGCCAGCAGCTCCTGGATTGGGGAGACAGATACGCAGTATTTT. It codes for CASSSWIGETDTQYF.

The rearrangement joins TRBV20-1 to TRBJ1-4; 7 nucleotides match TRBD1. The V gene end was trimmed by 5 bases and the J gene end by 3 bases; junction bases not matched to a gene: 9. This CDR3 has 15 amino acids. Germline V gene data show CDR1 as DFQATT and CDR2 as SNEGSKA (reference sequence). CDR3 sequence (DNA): TGCAGTGCTTCAGGGGGGGCAGGGTCTAATGAAAAACTGTTTTTT. Translated: CSASGGAGSNEKLFF.

The genes are TRBV5-1 and TRBJ2-2, with D perhaps given as TRBD1 or TRBD2 (5 bases each). CDR1 is SGHRS and CDR2 is YFSETQ in the germline V gene. The CDR3 has 15 amino acids. Trimming cost V 5 bases and J 4 bases, with 15 bases left between them. CDR3 loop: CASSPGLGSTGELFF. The CDR3 bases are TGCGCCAGCAGTCCGGGGCTTGGTAGCACCGGGGAGCTGTTTTTT.

This clonotype was detected a few times. The J gene is TRBJ2-1, the V gene TRBV5-1, with unresolved D. CDR3 length equals 14 residues. V lost 0 bases and J lost 5, with 9 bases in between. Germline V gene lookup returns CDR1 SGHRS and CDR2 YFSETQ. CDR3 DNA: TGCGCCAGCAGCTTGGGACTTGAACACAATGAGCAGTTCTTC. Residues: CASSLGLEHNEQFF. The full variable domain, rest sourced from reference TRBV5-1 and TRBJ2-1, is KAGVTQTPRYLIKTRGQQVTLSCSPISGHRSVSWYQQTPGQGLQFLFEYFSETQRNKGNFPGRFSGRQFSNSRSEMNVSTLELGDSALYLCASSLGLEHNEQFFGPGTRLTVL.

There are a few counts of this clonotype. This chain connects TRBV12-3 or TRBV12-4 to TRBJ1-1; 7 nucleotides match TRBD1. The V gene end was trimmed by 2 bases and the J gene end by 4 bases; junction bases not matched to a gene: 10. This CDR3 is built from 16 residues. The CDR3 is CASSLQGGLVVTEAFF. The CDR3 DNA follows: TGTGCCAGCAGTTTACAAGGGGGCCTGGTTGTCACTGAAGCTTTCTTT.

V gene TRBV12-3 or TRBV12-4 combines with J gene TRBJ1-4; 7 bases line up with TRBD1. The CDR3 is 16 amino acids. Trimming removed 5 bases from V and 0 bases from J; junction bases left unmatched: 6. CDR3 coding DNA: TGTGCCAGCAGTCCCAACAGGGGCGCAACTAATGAAAAACTGTTTTTT. Translating it yields CASSPNRGATNEKLFF.

This chain joins TRBV29-1 and TRBJ2-5; TRBD1 matches 8 bases. The ends lost 7 bases at V and 4 bases at J; junction bases unmatched: 8. The CDR3 loop spans 13 amino acids. Germline-derived CDR1 and CDR2 are SQVTM and ANQGSEA. The CDR3 DNA reads TGCAGCGCGGCCAGGGGGCCTTCAGAGACCCAGTACTTC. This sequence encodes CSAARGPSETQYF.

The chain recombines TRBV24-1 with TRBJ2-2, with 8 bases lining up with TRBD1. V dropped 4 bases and J dropped 3; count of bases not matched to a gene: 6. CDR3 length equals 16 residues. The germline gives CDR1 KGHDR, CDR2 SFDVKD. The CDR3 DNA sequence: TGTGCCACCAGTGAGTGGACAGGGTCATACACCGGGGAGCTGTTTTTT. It is translated as CATSEWTGSYTGELFF.

The J gene is TRBJ2-1, the V gene TRBV7-9, with 7 bases identical to TRBD2. CDR1 and CDR2 (germline): SEHNR, FQNEAQ (reference sequence). The CDR3 has 16 amino acids. V shed 5 bases, J shed 0 bases, and the junction held 7 bases outside the gene matches. The CDR3 DNA follows: TGTGCCAGCAGCCGCGTTTTAGCGGGCTCCTACAATGAGCAGTTCTTC. Residues: CASSRVLAGSYNEQFF.

This clonotype has only a few counts. The V call is TRBV28, the J call TRBJ1-5, with D unclear. V was shortened by 5 bases and J by 6 bases, with 11 bases between the two germline ends. CDR1 MDHEN and CDR2 SYDVKM come from the germline V gene. The CDR3 spans 13 residues. CDR3 bases: TGTGCCAGCAGTCCTCTGCGCCTTCAGCCCCAGCATTTT. Its translation is CASSPLRLQPQHF.